A selection of T cell receptor beta chains follows, all from one sample in a study of shared clonotypes between healthy human individuals. TCRdb's copy holds only in-frame clones and misses some; the assay was immunoSEQ multiplex PCR. The sample carries a few hundred thousand clones, roughly 96% recorded once. The source material was naive CD8+ T cells sorted from blood. These receptors all stem from a woman in her 30s in good health. Both conserved end residues are part of each CDR3. The D gene is left open where the match is weak. A row's size may be missing; if present it is once, few, many or a size class.

size	D	V	J	DNA	CDR3
-	TRBD2	TRBV27	TRBJ2-1	TGTGCCAGCAGTTTAGCGGGAGGAACGCCTGTTGAGCAGTTCTTC	CASSLAGGTPVEQFF
-	-	TRBV4-1	TRBJ2-3	TGCGCCAGCAGCCGCCTTGTCGAGCGGAAAACAGATACGCAGTATTTT	CASSRLVERKTDTQYF
-	-	TRBV27	TRBJ1-4	TGTGCCAGCAGTTTCGGGGGCCCTGAAAAACTGTTTTTT	CASSFGGPEKLFF
-	TRBD1	TRBV9	TRBJ2-1	TGTGCCAGCAGCGCAGGGGGTGATGAGCAGTTCTTC	CASSAGGDEQFF
-	TRBD2	TRBV7-9	TRBJ2-7	TGTGCCAGCAGCTGGACTAGCGGCTACGAGCAGTACTTC	CASSWTSGYEQYF
-	-	TRBV28	TRBJ1-5	TGTGCCAGCAGTTTTAAACAGTCCAATCAGCCCCAGCATTTT	CASSFKQSNQPQHF
-	TRBD2	TRBV11-2	TRBJ2-3	TGTGCCAGCACCCTTCTAGCGGGAGGGCCATCAGATACGCAGTATTTT	CASTLLAGGPSDTQYF
-	-	TRBV21-1	TRBJ1-1	TGTGCCAGCAGCAAGTCTTCACCGGGCACTGAAGCTTTCTTT	CASSKSSPGTEAFF
-	-	TRBV7-9	TRBJ1-1	TGCGCCAGCAGCCCGATGGGTATCGGGAGAGAAGCTTTCTTT	CASSPMGIGREAFF
-	-	TRBV14	TRBJ2-3	TGTGCCAGCAGCCTATACACGGGCACAGATACGCAGTATTTT	CASSLYTGTDTQYF
-	-	TRBV19	TRBJ1-1	TGTGCCAGTAGTATAGGCGTAGGAGGTAACACTGAAGCTTTCTTT	CASSIGVGGNTEAFF
-	-	TRBV7-9	TRBJ2-7	TGTGCCAGCAGCCCCCGTCCGGGACCGGGGATGGAGCAGTACTTC	CASSPRPGPGMEQYF
once	-	TRBV6-5	TRBJ1-1	TGTGCCAGCAGTTACAGCAGGGTGGGCACTGAAGCTTTCTTT	CASSYSRVGTEAFF
-	-	TRBV23-1	TRBJ1-2	TGCGCCAGCAGTCGGCTAGCTCGCTTGCCCTATGGCTACACCTTC	CASSRLARLPYGYTF
-	TRBD2	TRBV11-2	TRBJ2-1	TGTGCCAGCAGCCCGGGACTAGCGTCTCCAGGGCAGTTCTTC	CASSPGLASPGQFF
-	-	TRBV6-6	TRBJ2-7	TGTGCCAGCAGTTACGGCGGATACTTAGACTACGAGCAGTACTTC	CASSYGGYLDYEQYF
-	TRBD2	TRBV11-2	TRBJ2-1	TGTGCCAGCAGCTTAGAGACTAGCGGGAGGGTTCGTTACAATGAGCAGTTCTTC	CASSLETSGRVRYNEQFF
-	-	TRBV7-7	TRBJ2-3	TGTGCCAGCAGCCCCTATTCAGGTCGGGTCACAGATACGCAGTATTTT	CASSPYSGRVTDTQYF
-	-	TRBV11-2	TRBJ1-1	TGTGCCAGCAGCCTTAAGTGGGAATTGAACACTGAAGCTTTCTTT	CASSLKWELNTEAFF
-	-	TRBV27	TRBJ2-7	TGTGCCAGCAGCCCGGTCCAGCGGCACGAGCAGTACTTC	CASSPVQRHEQYF
-	TRBD2	TRBV29-1	TRBJ2-1	TGCAGCGTTTCAGGACTAGCGGGAGTCGCCTACAATGAGCAGTTCTTC	CSVSGLAGVAYNEQFF
-	TRBD1	TRBV6-5	TRBJ1-2	TGTGCCAGCAGTTACAGGACAGGGGGCGATGGCTACACCTTC	CASSYRTGGDGYTF
-	TRBD1	TRBV28	TRBJ1-1	TGTGCCAGCAGCCGAGACAGGGCACTTGAAGCTTTCTTT	CASSRDRALEAFF
-	-	TRBV7-8	TRBJ2-7	TGTGCCAGCAGGGACCTCCGGCGAGGCTACGAGCAGTACTTC	CASRDLRRGYEQYF
-	-	TRBV5-8	TRBJ2-1	TGTGCCAGCAGCTGGGGGGTCAATGAGCAGTTCTTC	CASSWGVNEQFF
-	TRBD1	TRBV28	TRBJ2-7	TGTGCCAGCAGTCAACTATTTAACAGGGGGCGATCCTACGAGCAGTACTTC	CASSQLFNRGRSYEQYF
-	-	TRBV7-8	TRBJ2-2	TGTGCCAGCAGCTTTGGGACGCCGGCGAACACCGGGGAGCTGTTTTTT	CASSFGTPANTGELFF
-	-	TRBV7-9	TRBJ2-7	TGTGCCAGCAGCTTGGCCAACTACGAGCAGTACTTC	CASSLANYEQYF
once	-	TRBV2	TRBJ1-5	TGTGCCAGCAGTCTCAGTATAAGCAATCAGCCCCAGCATTTT	CASSLSISNQPQHF
-	TRBD2	TRBV4-2	TRBJ2-5	TGTGCCAGCAGCCCCGGGACTAGCGGCCATGGGGAGACCCAGTACTTC	CASSPGTSGHGETQYF
-	-	TRBV18	TRBJ1-2	TGTGCCAGCTCACCACCCGTCACAGACGGCTACACCTTC	CASSPPVTDGYTF
-	-	TRBV27	TRBJ2-6	TGTGCCAGCAGTAGTCAATGGCTACAAAGTCGGGCCAACGTCCTGACTTTC	CASSSQWLQSRANVLTF
-	-	TRBV2	TRBJ2-7	TGTGCCAGCAGTGACCGGGTTACCTACGAGCAGTACTTC	CASSDRVTYEQYF
-	-	TRBV13	TRBJ2-1	TGTGCCAGCAGCTTAGCTGGTAGCGCCCCCCTCGATGAGCAGTTCTTC	CASSLAGSAPLDEQFF
-	TRBD2	TRBV5-6	TRBJ2-7	TGTGCCAGCAGCCGGGGACTAGCGGGCCCTCTCGAGCAGTACTTC	CASSRGLAGPLEQYF
-	-	TRBV9	TRBJ2-2	TGTGCCAGCAGCGATACAGCGAACACCGGGGAGCTGTTTTTT	CASSDTANTGELFF
-	-	TRBV30	TRBJ2-7	TGTGCCAGTAGCCCCGGGACATGGGAACCCTACGAGCAGTACTTC	CASSPGTWEPYEQYF
-	-	TRBV7-9	TRBJ1-1	TGTGCCAGCTCTGAAGCTTTCTTT	CASSEAFF
-	-	TRBV5-6	TRBJ2-7	TGTGCCAGCAGCACCGGGATAGGAGGATACGAGCAGTACTTC	CASSTGIGGYEQYF
-	TRBD1	TRBV18	TRBJ2-7	TGTGCCAGCTCGCAGACAGGGTACGAGCAGTACTTC	CASSQTGYEQYF